Listed below are T cell receptor beta chains from one sample, sequenced in a study of T-cell reconstitution after alpha-beta-depleted transplantation in children. TCRdb processed the PCR reads anew with MiXCR; each CDR3 protein has one entry. In the table there are approximately 420,000 distinct CDR3 sequences, roughly a tenth of which are singletons. The input for sequencing was PBMCs from the stem cell graft donor, taken from the stem cell graft. The origin of the receptors is a human donor who donated a stem cell graft to a child with acute myeloid leukemia. Both conserved end residues are part of each CDR3. Each record gives: J gene, clone size, D gene, V gene, CDR3 DNA, CDR3 protein. The D gene is left open where the match is weak. Size is omitted from some rows. Given values are once, few, many or a class for expanded clones.

TRBJ2-6 few TRBD2 TRBV11-2 TGTGCCAGCAGCTTAGAGGGACTAGCGGGTTTTTCTGGGGCCAACGTCCTGACTTTC CASSLEGLAGFSGANVLTF
TRBJ2-5 . . TRBV12-3/TRBV12-4 TGTGCCGGCAGTCCCGCTGTGGAACGCGAGACCCAGTACTTC CAGSPAVERETQYF
TRBJ1-2 few TRBD1 TRBV12-3/TRBV12-4 TGTGCCAGCAGCGAGACAGGGGAGGATGGCTACACCTTC CASSETGEDGYTF
TRBJ2-3 few TRBD2 TRBV7-2 TGTGCCAGCAGCTTAGGGGGGGGGACTCGTGATACGCAGTATTTT CASSLGGGTRDTQYF
TRBJ1-1 many . TRBV7-2 TGTGCCAGCAGCCAGGGGCGGGGTTACACTGAAGCTTTCTTT CASSQGRGYTEAFF
TRBJ2-1 few TRBD2 TRBV6-1 TGTGCCAGCAGTGGAACGGGACTAGCGGTCAATGAGCAGTTCTTC CASSGTGLAVNEQFF
TRBJ1-6 many . TRBV12-3/TRBV12-4 TGTGCCAGCAGTTTAGGACAGGCCAATTCACCCCTCCACTTT CASSLGQANSPLHF
TRBJ2-3 . . TRBV5-1 TGCGCCAGCAGCCGAGCGGCTACCCAAGGAGATACGCAGTATTTT CASSRAATQGDTQYF
TRBJ1-1 . . TRBV5-1 TGCGCCAGCAGCAAAGGGACAACGAACACTGAAGCTTTCTTT CASSKGTTNTEAFF
TRBJ1-4 . . TRBV6-1 TGTGCCAGCAGCCGCGACAGTGGATCGATGGGGAAACTGTTTTTT CASSRDSGSMGKLFF
TRBJ2-1 many . TRBV20-1 TGCAGTGCTAGAGATCCCACCGACTATTCATCCTACAATGAGCAGTTCTTC CSARDPTDYSSYNEQFF
TRBJ2-2 few . TRBV5-1 TGCGCCAGCAGCTTGGCGGCAGGGCGGGCCGGGGAGCTGTTTTTT CASSLAAGRAGELFF
TRBJ2-2 few . TRBV6-5 TGTGCCAGCAGTTACTCTCTTCATAACACCGGGGAGCTGTTTTTT CASSYSLHNTGELFF
TRBJ2-1 . TRBD1 TRBV12-3/TRBV12-4 TGTGCCAGCAGCCGGGACAGCGTGAATGAGCAGTTCTTC CASSRDSVNEQFF
TRBJ2-3 . TRBD2 TRBV7-3 TGTGCCAGCAGGGCCAGCGGGGGTTCAGATACGCAGTATTTT CASRASGGSDTQYF
TRBJ2-1 many TRBD2 TRBV29-1 TGCAGCGTTGAACCTGACCTAGCGGGAGATGAGCAGTTCTTC CSVEPDLAGDEQFF
TRBJ1-1 . . TRBV7-2 TGTGCCAGCAGCTCCCTGAGTAACACTGAAGCTTTCTTT CASSSLSNTEAFF
TRBJ2-3 few TRBD2 TRBV6-5 TGTGCCAGCAGTTATTATGGGACTAGCGGCACAGATACGCAGTATTTT CASSYYGTSGTDTQYF
TRBJ2-1 few TRBD2 TRBV29-1 TGCAGCGCAGAGGGGACTAGCGGGACCCTACCTTCCTACAATGAGCAGTTCTTC CSAEGTSGTLPSYNEQFF
TRBJ2-3 . TRBD2 TRBV12-3/TRBV12-4 TGTGCCAGCAGTCCGGGACTAGCGGAGGGATATCCTAGCACAGATACGCAGTATTTT CASSPGLAEGYPSTDTQYF
TRBJ2-7 few . TRBV5-5 TGTGCCAGCAGCTTGGGTGCGGGTGACGAGCAGTACTTC CASSLGAGDEQYF
TRBJ1-4 . . TRBV5-1 TGCGCCAGCAGCTTGGTTTATTCGGTACAACAAGCTGGCGAAAAACTGTTTTTT CASSLVYSVQQAGEKLFF
TRBJ2-3 . . TRBV6-1 TGTGCCAGCAGAGAACGTCCTATGCTCGGGCAGTATTTT CASRERPMLGQYF